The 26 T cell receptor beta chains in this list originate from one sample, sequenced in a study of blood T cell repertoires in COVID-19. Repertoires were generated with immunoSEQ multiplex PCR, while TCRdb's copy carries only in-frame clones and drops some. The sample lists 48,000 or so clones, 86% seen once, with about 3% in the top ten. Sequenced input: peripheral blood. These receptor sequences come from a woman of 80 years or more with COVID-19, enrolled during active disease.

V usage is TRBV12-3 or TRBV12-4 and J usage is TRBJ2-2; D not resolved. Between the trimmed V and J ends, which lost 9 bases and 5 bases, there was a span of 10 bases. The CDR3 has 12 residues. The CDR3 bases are TGTGCCAGTTCTCCCCGGACCGGGGAGCTGTTTTTT. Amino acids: CASSPRTGELFF.

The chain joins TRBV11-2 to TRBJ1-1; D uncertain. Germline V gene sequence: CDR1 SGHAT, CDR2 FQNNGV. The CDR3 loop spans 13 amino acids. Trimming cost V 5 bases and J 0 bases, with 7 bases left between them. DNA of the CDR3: TGTGCCAGCAGCCGCGACATGAACACTGAAGCTTTCTTT. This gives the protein CASSRDMNTEAFF.

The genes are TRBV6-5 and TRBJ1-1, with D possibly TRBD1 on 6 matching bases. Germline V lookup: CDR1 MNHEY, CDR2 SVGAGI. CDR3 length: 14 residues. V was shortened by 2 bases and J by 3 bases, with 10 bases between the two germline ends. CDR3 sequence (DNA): TGTGCCAGCAGTTACGTGGGGGCCGACACTGAAGCTTTCTTT. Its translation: CASSYVGADTEAFF.

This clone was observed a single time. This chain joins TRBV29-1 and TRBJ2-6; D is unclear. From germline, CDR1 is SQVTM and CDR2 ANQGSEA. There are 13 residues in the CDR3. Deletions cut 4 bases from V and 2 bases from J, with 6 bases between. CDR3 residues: CSVVKTGANVLTF. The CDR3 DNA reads TGCAGCGTTGTTAAAACTGGGGCCAACGTCCTGACTTTC.

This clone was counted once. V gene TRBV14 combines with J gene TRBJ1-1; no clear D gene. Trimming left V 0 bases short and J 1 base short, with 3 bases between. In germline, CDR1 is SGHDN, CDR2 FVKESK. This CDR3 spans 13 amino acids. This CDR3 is CASSQDRNTEAFF. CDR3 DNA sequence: TGTGCCAGCAGCCAAGACAGGAACACTGAAGCTTTCTTT.

This chain's CDR3 is CASRPQPQGWNQPQHF. CDR3 nucleotides: TGTGCCAGTAGGCCTCAGCCTCAGGGTTGGAATCAGCCCCAGCATTTT. The chain links TRBV19 to TRBJ1-5; tentatively, D is TRBD1 (5 bases). Trimming stripped 6 bases from V and 4 bases from J, with 19 bases between. This CDR3 region has 16 residues. In germline, CDR1 is LNHDA, CDR2 SQIVND (reference sequence).

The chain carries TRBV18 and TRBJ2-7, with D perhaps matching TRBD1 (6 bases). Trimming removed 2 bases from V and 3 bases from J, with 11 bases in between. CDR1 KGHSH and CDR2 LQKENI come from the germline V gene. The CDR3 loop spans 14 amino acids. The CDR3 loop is CASSPLNRDYEQYF. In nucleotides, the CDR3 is TGTGCCAGCTCACCATTGAACAGGGACTACGAGCAGTACTTC.

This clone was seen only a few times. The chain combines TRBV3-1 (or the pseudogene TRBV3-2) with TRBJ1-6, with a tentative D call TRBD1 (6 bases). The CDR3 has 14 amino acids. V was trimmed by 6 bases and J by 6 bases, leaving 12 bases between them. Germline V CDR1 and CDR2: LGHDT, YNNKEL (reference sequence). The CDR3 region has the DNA TGTGCCAGCAGACTTACAGGGATTAATTCACCCCTCCACTTT. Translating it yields CASRLTGINSPLHF.

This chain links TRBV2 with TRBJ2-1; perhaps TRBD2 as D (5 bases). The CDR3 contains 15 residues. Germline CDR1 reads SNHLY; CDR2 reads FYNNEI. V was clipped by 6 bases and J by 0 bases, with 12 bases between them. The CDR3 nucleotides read TGTGCCAGCAGGGTGGACTCAAACTCCTACAATGAGCAGTTCTTC. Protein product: CASRVDSNSYNEQFF. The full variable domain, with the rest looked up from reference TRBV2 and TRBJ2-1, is EPEVTQTPSHQVTQMGQEVILRCVPISNHLYFYWYRQILGQKVEFLVSFYNNEISEKSEIFDDQFSVERPDGSNFTLKIRSTKLEDSAMYFCASRVDSNSYNEQFFGPGTRLTVL.

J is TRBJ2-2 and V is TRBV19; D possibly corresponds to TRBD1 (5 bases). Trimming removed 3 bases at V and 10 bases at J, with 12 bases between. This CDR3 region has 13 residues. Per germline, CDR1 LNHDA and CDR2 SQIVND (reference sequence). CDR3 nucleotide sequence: TGTGCCAGTAGTATTGGGGCCCGCCAGGAGCTGTTTTTT. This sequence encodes CASSIGARQELFF.

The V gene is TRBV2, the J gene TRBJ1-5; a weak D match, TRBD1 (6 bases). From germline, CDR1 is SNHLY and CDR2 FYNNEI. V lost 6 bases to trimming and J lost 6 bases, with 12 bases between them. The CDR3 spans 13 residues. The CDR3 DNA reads TGTGCCAGCAGCCGGGACAAGGGTCAGCCCCAGCATTTT. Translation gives CASSRDKGQPQHF.

The CDR3 is CASSPIGTGFIVYEQYF. The CDR3 DNA sequence: TGTGCCAGCAGCCCAATCGGGACAGGGTTTATTGTCTACGAGCAGTACTTC. The chain uses TRBV3-1 (or the pseudogene TRBV3-2) and TRBJ2-7, with TRBD1 matching over 9 bases. The ends lost 4 bases at V and 3 bases at J; junction bases unmatched: 13. Germline V gene sequence: CDR1 LGHDT, CDR2 YNNKEL (reference sequence). The CDR3 runs 17 residues.

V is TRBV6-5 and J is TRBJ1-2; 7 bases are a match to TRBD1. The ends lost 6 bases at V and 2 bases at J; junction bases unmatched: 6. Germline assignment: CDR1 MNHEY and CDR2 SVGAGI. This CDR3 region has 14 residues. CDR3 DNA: TGTGCCAGCAGCCACAGGGGAATAAACTATGGCTACACCTTC. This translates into CASSHRGINYGYTF.

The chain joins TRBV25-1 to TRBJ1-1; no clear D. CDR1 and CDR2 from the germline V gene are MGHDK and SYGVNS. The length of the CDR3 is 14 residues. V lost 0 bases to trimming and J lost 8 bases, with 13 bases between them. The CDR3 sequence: CASSEYLFGREAFF. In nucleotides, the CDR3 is TGTGCCAGCAGTGAATATTTATTCGGGAGGGAAGCTTTCTTT.

CDR3 DNA sequence: TGTGCCTGGAGTAGTACAGGGTTATATGGCTACACCTTC. Encoded protein: CAWSSTGLYGYTF. The genes are TRBV30 and TRBJ1-2; a possible D gene is TRBD1 (6 bases). V was cut by 2 bases and J by 5 bases, with 12 bases left in between. The V gene's germline CDR1 is GTSNPN and CDR2 SVGIG (reference sequence). This CDR3 region has 13 residues. The full variable domain, completed using reference TRBV30 and TRBJ1-2, is SQTIHQWPATLVQPVGSPLSLECTVEGTSNPNLYWYRQAAGRGLQLLFYSVGIGQISSEVPQNLSASRPQDRQFILSSKKLLLSDSGFYLCAWSSTGLYGYTFGSGTRLTVV.

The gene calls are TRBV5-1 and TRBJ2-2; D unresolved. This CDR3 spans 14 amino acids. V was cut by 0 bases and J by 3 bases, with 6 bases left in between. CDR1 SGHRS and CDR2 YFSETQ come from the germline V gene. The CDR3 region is CASSLVLDTGELFF. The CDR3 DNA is TGCGCCAGCAGCTTGGTCTTAGACACCGGGGAGCTGTTTTTT. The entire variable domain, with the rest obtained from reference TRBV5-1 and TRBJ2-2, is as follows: KAGVTQTPRYLIKTRGQQVTLSCSPISGHRSVSWYQQTPGQGLQFLFEYFSETQRNKGNFPGRFSGRQFSNSRSEMNVSTLELGDSALYLCASSLVLDTGELFFGEGSRLTVL.

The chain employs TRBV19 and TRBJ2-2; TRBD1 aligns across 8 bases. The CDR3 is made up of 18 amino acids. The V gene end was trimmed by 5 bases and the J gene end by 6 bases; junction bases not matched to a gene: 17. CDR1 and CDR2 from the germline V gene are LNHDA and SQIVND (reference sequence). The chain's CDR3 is CASSPRDRWIGGSGELFF. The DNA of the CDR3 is TGTGCCAGTAGTCCCCGGGACAGGTGGATAGGCGGGTCCGGGGAGCTGTTTTTT.

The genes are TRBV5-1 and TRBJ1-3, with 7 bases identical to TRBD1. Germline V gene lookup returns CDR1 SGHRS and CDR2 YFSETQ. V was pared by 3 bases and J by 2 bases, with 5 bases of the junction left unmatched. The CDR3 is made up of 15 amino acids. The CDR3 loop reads CASSSDRLTGNTIYF. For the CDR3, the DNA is TGCGCCAGCAGCTCGGACAGGCTAACTGGAAACACCATATATTTT.

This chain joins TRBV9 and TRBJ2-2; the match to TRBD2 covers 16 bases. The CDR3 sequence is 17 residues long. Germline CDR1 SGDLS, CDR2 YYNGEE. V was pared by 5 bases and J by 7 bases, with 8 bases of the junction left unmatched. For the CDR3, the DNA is TGTGCCAGCAGAGAGGGACTAGCGGGGGGGCCCGGCGGGGAGCTGTTTTTT. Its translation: CASREGLAGGPGGELFF.

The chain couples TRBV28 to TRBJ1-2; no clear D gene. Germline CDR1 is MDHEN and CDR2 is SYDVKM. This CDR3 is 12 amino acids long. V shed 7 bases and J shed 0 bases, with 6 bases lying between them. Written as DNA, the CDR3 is TGTGCCAGCACTCGCGCTAACTATGGCTACACCTTC. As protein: CASTRANYGYTF.

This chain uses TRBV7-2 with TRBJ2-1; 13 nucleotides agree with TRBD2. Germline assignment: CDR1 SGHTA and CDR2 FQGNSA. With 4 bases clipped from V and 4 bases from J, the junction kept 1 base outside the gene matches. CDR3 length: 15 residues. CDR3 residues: CASSSTSGGYNEQFF. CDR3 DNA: TGTGCCAGCAGCTCGACTAGCGGGGGGTACAATGAGCAGTTCTTC. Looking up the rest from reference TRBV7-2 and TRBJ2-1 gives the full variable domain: GAGVSQSPSNKVTEKGKDVELRCDPISGHTALYWYRQSLGQGLEFLIYFQGNSAPDKSGLPSDRFSAERTGGSVSTLTIQRTQQEDSAVYLCASSSTSGGYNEQFFGPGTRLTVL.

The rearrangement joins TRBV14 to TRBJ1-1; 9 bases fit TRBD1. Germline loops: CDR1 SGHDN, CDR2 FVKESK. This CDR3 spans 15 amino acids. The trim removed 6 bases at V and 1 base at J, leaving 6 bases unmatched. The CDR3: CASSPLGQGNTEAFF. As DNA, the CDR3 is TGTGCCAGCAGTCCCTTGGGACAGGGGAACACTGAAGCTTTCTTT.

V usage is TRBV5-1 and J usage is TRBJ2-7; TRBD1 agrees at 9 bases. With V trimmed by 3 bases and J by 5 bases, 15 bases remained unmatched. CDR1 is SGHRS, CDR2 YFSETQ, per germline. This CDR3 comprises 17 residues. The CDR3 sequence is CASSWGQGVTSRNEQYF. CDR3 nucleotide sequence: TGCGCCAGCAGCTGGGGACAGGGAGTAACCTCGAGAAACGAGCAGTACTTC.

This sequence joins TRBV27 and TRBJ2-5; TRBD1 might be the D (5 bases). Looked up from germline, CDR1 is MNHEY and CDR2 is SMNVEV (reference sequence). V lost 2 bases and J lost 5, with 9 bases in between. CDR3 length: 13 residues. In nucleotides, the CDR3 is TGTGCCAGCAGTTTAGTTTCAGGGGAGACCCAGTACTTC. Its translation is CASSLVSGETQYF.

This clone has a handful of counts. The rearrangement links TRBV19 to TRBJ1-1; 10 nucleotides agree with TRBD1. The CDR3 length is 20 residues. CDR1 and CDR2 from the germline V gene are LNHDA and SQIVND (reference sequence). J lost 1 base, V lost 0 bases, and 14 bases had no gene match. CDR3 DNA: TGTGCCAGTAGTATAGATCTGGGGTCGGGACAGGGGAGGGAGAACACTGAAGCTTTCTTT. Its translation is CASSIDLGSGQGRENTEAFF.

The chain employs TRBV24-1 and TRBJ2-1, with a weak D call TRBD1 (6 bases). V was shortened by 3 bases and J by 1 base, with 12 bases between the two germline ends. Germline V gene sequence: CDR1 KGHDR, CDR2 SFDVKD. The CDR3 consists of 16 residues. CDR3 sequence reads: CATSDRTANSYNEQFF. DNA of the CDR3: TGTGCCACCAGTGATCGGACAGCGAATTCCTACAATGAGCAGTTCTTC.